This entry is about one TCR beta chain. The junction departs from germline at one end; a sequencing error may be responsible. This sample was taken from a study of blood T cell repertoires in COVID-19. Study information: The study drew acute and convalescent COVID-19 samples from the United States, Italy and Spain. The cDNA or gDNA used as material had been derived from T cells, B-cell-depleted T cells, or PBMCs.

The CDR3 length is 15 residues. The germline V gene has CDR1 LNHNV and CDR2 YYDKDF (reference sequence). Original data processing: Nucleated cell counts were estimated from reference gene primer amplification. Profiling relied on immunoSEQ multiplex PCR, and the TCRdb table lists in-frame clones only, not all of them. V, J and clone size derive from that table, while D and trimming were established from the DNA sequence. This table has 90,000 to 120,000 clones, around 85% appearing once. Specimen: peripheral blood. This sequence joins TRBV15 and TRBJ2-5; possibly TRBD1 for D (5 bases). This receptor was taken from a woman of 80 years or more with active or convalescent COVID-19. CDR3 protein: CATSRDRVLEEAQYF. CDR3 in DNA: TGTGCCACCAGCAGAGACAGGGTTCTGGAAGAGGCCCAGTACTTC.